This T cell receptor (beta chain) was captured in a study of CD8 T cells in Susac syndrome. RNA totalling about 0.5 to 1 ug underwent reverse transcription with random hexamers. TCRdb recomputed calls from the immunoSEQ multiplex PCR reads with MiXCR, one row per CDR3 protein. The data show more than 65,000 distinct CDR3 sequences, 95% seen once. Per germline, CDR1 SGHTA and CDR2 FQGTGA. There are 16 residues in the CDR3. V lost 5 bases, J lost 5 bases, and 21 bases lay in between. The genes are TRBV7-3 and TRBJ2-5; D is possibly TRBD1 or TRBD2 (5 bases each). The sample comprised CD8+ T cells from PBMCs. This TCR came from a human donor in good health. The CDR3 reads CASSPGIVGVAETQYF. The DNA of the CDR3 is TGTGCCAGCAGCCCGGGTATAGTGGGGGTTGCGGAGACCCAGTACTTC.